A selection of T cell receptor beta chains follows, all from one sample in a study of cytotoxic CD8 clonotypes in ibrutinib-treated CLL. The assay was immunoSEQ multiplex PCR, and TCRdb's table has in-frame clones only and misses some. This sample has around 150,000 clones, with more than 75% found just once. The sample here was PBMCs, taken after 36 months of ibrutinib treatment. These receptors all stem from a human donor with chronic lymphocytic leukemia. The conserved cysteine and the conserved F or W are not part of the CDR3 here. The D gene is left open where the match is weak.

CDR3aa,d_gene,v_gene
ASSQVGLADTDTQY,TRBD2,TRBV4-1
ASSGQGLYGYT,TRBD1,TRBV6-6
ASSLGGLSFATNEKLF,.,TRBV7-8
ASSRPGTGGTQY,TRBD1,TRBV28
ATSRRQGAGTEAF,TRBD1,TRBV15
ASSSRRDYSYNEQF,.,TRBV7-8
ASSRRRSSYNEQF,.,TRBV21-1
ASSLARRPGSTEAF,.,TRBV7-8
AISGQSGDSYGYT,.,TRBV10-3
ASSLGGSNYGYT,.,TRBV28
ASSLTGGEGNQPQH,TRBD1,TRBV5-6
ASSIPGATEAF,.,TRBV19
ASSLAPGGAF,TRBD1,TRBV5-1
ASSLQNTGELF,.,TRBV11-2
AWTFDRFTEAF,.,TRBV30
ASSRTRGGEKLF,.,TRBV5-1
ASSESTDTQY,.,TRBV6-6
ARSLETAVYEQY,.,TRBV5-3
ASSAVAYGYT,.,TRBV28
ASSPQDSNQPQH,.,TRBV18
ASSLALSGRGADTQY,TRBD2,TRBV7-2
ASSIPTSGRDTGELF,TRBD2,TRBV19
SAADGPEDTEAF,.,TRBV29-1
ASGERSVDEQY,.,TRBV6-1
ASSLEDSNQPQH,.,TRBV28
ASSLVGTSNEQF,TRBD2,TRBV5-4
ASSPGLSSYNEQF,.,TRBV19
AIRLALSTDTQY,TRBD2,TRBV10-3
ASSPTRDTKETQY,.,TRBV5-6
ASSYWGIMLGEAF,.,TRBV6-5
ASSLRSQVGYT,.,TRBV14
ASSLQIYNEQF,.,TRBV7-2
ASSRERTGYSPLH,TRBD1,TRBV5-1
ASSVDWASGNTIY,.,TRBV9
ASSRDRVKNQPQH,TRBD1,TRBV18
ASSPMTGTEAF,TRBD1,TRBV27
ASTPPRRLAVTDTQY,TRBD2,TRBV7-8
ASSTNQRYGYT,.,TRBV19
ASSPRTGQETQY,.,TRBV18
ASSEGTTDTQY,.,TRBV6-4
ASSSGLAGLVYEQY,TRBD2,TRBV5-4
ASSAQGGGFYGYT,.,TRBV25-1
ASSPWTGQETQY,TRBD1,TRBV7-9
ASSVLGFPYEQY,.,TRBV10-2
ASSWGSTEAF,.,TRBV4-1
ASSDNRAYEQY,.,TRBV2
ASSYPGLAYQETQY,TRBD2,TRBV7-9
ASSIEGVAGYNEQF,TRBD2,TRBV19
ASSYSSLNSPLH,.,TRBV6-5
ASSEGPNEQF,.,TRBV11-2
ASSQGPARSYNSPLH,.,TRBV14
ASSQGIGYMNTEAF,.,TRBV4-1
ASRRSTDTEAF,.,TRBV6-1
ASSNGGSGANVLT,.,TRBV19
ASSGKVVGLDTQY,.,TRBV2
ASSLAGGVGTDTQY,TRBD2,TRBV5-4
ASSIPFLAGVGNEQF,TRBD2,TRBV19